The 21 T cell receptor beta chains given below trace back to one sample, sequenced in a study of T-cell memory formation after mild COVID-19. MiXCR, run by TCRdb on the 5' RACE reads, gives a single entry per CDR3 protein. The data contain about half a million distinct CDR3 sequences, around a sixth of them seen just once; the ten biggest clones take up 12%. Specimen: PBMCs or a T cell subset sorted from them (not recorded which). The receptors here all came from an adult woman who had mild COVID-19 (a few samples of this study predate the infection). Cell type and time point are not known.

The rearrangement joins TRBV12-3 or TRBV12-4 to TRBJ1-2, with D possibly matching TRBD1 (6 bases). Trimming took off 0 bases at V and 6 bases at J, with 14 bases between the two ends. The CDR3 totals 15 residues. The CDR3 is CASSLAEGGFNGYTF. CDR3 DNA sequence: TGTGCCAGCAGTTTAGCGGAAGGGGGGTTCAATGGCTACACCTTC.

The chain joins TRBV7-3 to TRBJ2-3; 14 bases map to TRBD2. After removal of 1 base from V and 5 bases from J, the junction contained 14 bases not matched to a gene. This CDR3 spans 20 amino acids. Germline V gene lookup returns CDR1 SGHTA and CDR2 FQGTGA. CDR3 sequence (DNA): TGTGCCAGCAGCTTAAAACCGGGACTAGCGGGAGTGTTGGTAGGAGATACGCAGTATTTT. Protein: CASSLKPGLAGVLVGDTQYF.

This clonotype was found a few times. J is TRBJ1-5 and V is TRBV4-1; 8 bases agree with TRBD1. The CDR3 has 15 residues. V lost 3 bases to trimming and J lost 4 bases; unmatched junction nucleotides: 5. CDR1 and CDR2 (germline): MGHRA, YSYEKL. CDR3 DNA sequence: TGCGCCAGCAGCCAGGACGGGACAGGAAATCAGCCCCAGCATTTT. Translating gives CASSQDGTGNQPQHF.

This clonotype showed up just once. This chain uses TRBV18 with TRBJ2-5; D uncertain. From germline, CDR1 is KGHSH and CDR2 LQKENI. Trimming left V 3 bases short and J 1 base short, with 6 bases between. The CDR3 extends over 13 amino acids. The chain's CDR3 is CASSPASQETQYF. As DNA, the CDR3 is TGTGCCAGCTCACCGGCGAGCCAAGAGACCCAGTACTTC.

The chain couples TRBV12-3 or TRBV12-4 to TRBJ1-1, with TRBD1 identical over 7 bases. This CDR3 is 17 amino acids long. The V segment lost 1 base and the J segment 0 bases; nucleotides outside the gene matches: 8. CDR3 region: CASSLDPQQGMNTEAFF. The CDR3 DNA is TGTGCCAGCAGTTTAGACCCGCAACAGGGGATGAACACTGAAGCTTTCTTT.

This clonotype has a handful of counts. This chain's CDR3 is CSVDQVDYGYTF. Written as DNA, the CDR3 is TGCAGCGTTGATCAGGTGGACTATGGCTACACCTTC. The chain uses TRBV29-1 and TRBJ1-2; D is undetermined. CDR1 SQVTM and CDR2 ANQGSEA come from the germline V gene. The germline V and J ends were trimmed by 3 bases and 3 bases, with 8 bases remaining between them. This CDR3 spans 12 amino acids.

This clonotype was found many times. The chain combines TRBV12-3 or TRBV12-4 with TRBJ2-5; TRBD2 aligns across 8 bases. This CDR3 is 15 amino acids long. With 5 bases clipped from V and 5 bases from J, the junction kept 10 bases outside the gene matches. Here the CDR3 DNA reads TGTGCCAGCAGTCCCCGAGCGGGAGTGGGGGAGACCCAGTACTTC. Its protein product is CASSPRAGVGETQYF.

This clonotype was counted only a few times. J is TRBJ1-5 and V is TRBV12-3 or TRBV12-4; 7 bases match TRBD1. The V gene end was trimmed by 6 bases and the J gene end by 7 bases; junction bases not matched to a gene: 3. This CDR3 region has 12 residues. CDR3 sequence (DNA): TGTGCCAGCAGCCAGGGGGGGCAGCCCCAGCATTTT. This encodes CASSQGGQPQHF.

A few counts support this clonotype. The chain is built from TRBV3-1 and TRBJ2-1; D is unresolved. CDR3 length equals 11 residues. CDR1 and CDR2 (germline): LGHDT, YNNKEL (reference sequence). V lost 4 bases to trimming and J lost 9 bases, with 7 bases between them. The DNA for the CDR3 is TGTGCCAGCAGCCTTGGGGTTGAGCAGTTCTTC. Translating gives CASSLGVEQFF.

This clonotype was detected many times. This chain links TRBV5-1 with TRBJ2-7, with TRBD1 matching over 8 bases. Germline V gene lookup returns CDR1 SGHRS and CDR2 YFSETQ. V was clipped by 3 bases and J by 1 base; unmatched bases: 6. The CDR3 covers 15 residues. The CDR3 bases are TGCGCCAGCAGCTCCAGACAGGGGCCATCCTACGAGCAGTACTTC. Residues: CASSSRQGPSYEQYF.

The chain links TRBV30 to TRBJ2-3; 8 bases align to TRBD1. The CDR3 contains 16 residues. V shed 1 base and J 2 bases; nucleotides not matched to a gene: 8. Germline CDR1 and CDR2: GTSNPN and SVGIG (reference sequence). DNA for the CDR3: TGTGCCTGGAGTGCAGGGGACAGGAGGTACACAGATACGCAGTATTTT. As protein: CAWSAGDRRYTDTQYF.

The rearrangement uses TRBV12-3 or TRBV12-4 and TRBJ2-1; 7 nucleotides align to TRBD1. CDR3 length: 17 amino acids. V shed 4 bases, J shed 1 base, and the junction held 10 bases outside the gene matches. The CDR3 here is CASSSGTGTASYNEQFF. The CDR3 DNA sequence: TGTGCCAGCAGTTCAGGAACCGGGACAGCTTCCTACAATGAGCAGTTCTTC.

V usage is TRBV12-3 or TRBV12-4 and J usage is TRBJ1-2, with a possible D match to TRBD1 (5 bases). Trimming cost V 6 bases and J 4 bases, with 18 bases left between them. The CDR3 has 15 amino acids. For the CDR3, the DNA is TGTGCCAGCAGACCTCCCTCCGGGGCGTCCTATGGCTACACCTTC. Amino acid sequence: CASRPPSGASYGYTF.

This clonotype appeared a few times. This sequence joins TRBV12-3 or TRBV12-4 and TRBJ2-7; 7 positions agree with TRBD1. The CDR3 runs to 12 residues. The V and J ends lost 6 bases and 6 bases, in that order; junction bases with no gene match: 5. The CDR3 sequence is CASSRTGSEQYF. CDR3 bases: TGTGCCAGCAGCAGGACAGGTTCCGAGCAGTACTTC.

This chain joins TRBV10-2 and TRBJ2-7; TRBD1 or TRBD2 may be the D gene (5 bases each). V lost 3 bases, J lost 5 bases, and 17 bases lay in between. Germline CDR1 WSHSY, CDR2 SAAADI. The CDR3 is 15 residues long. CDR3: CASSERGNLAHEQYF. In DNA form, the CDR3 reads TGCGCCAGCAGTGAACGGGGCAATCTAGCCCACGAGCAGTACTTC.

V and J are TRBV20-1 and TRBJ2-7; D is possibly TRBD1 or TRBD2 (5 bases each). Looked up from germline, CDR1 is DFQATT and CDR2 is SNEGSKA (reference sequence). Between the trimmed V and J ends, which lost 4 bases and 2 bases, there was a span of 15 bases. This CDR3 comprises 14 residues. In DNA form, the CDR3 reads TGCAGTGCTATTGAGGGGACGGGCCCCTACGAGCAGTACTTC. It translates to CSAIEGTGPYEQYF.

The chain combines TRBV4-1 with TRBJ2-3; TRBD2 matches 8 bases. With V trimmed by 2 bases and J by 3 bases, 10 bases remained unmatched. This CDR3 region has 17 residues. Germline V gene lookup returns CDR1 MGHRA and CDR2 YSYEKL. The CDR3 DNA reads as TGCGCCAGCAGCCAATATACAAGCGGGGGTTATACAGATACGCAGTATTTT. This sequence encodes CASSQYTSGGYTDTQYF.

The chain has TRBV5-1 and TRBJ1-2; 9 bases are shared with TRBD1. The germline V gene has CDR1 SGHRS and CDR2 YFSETQ. CDR3 size: 14 residues. V shed 1 base and J 6 bases; nucleotides not matched to a gene: 4. Here the CDR3 reads CASSLTGGSDGYTF. The CDR3 nucleotides read TGCGCCAGCAGCTTGACAGGGGGCTCGGATGGCTACACCTTC.

There are a few counts of this clonotype. The V and J genes are TRBV2 and TRBJ2-1, with D possibly being TRBD1 or TRBD2 (5 bases each). This CDR3 region has 14 residues. With 8 bases removed from V and 2 bases from J, the gap between germline ends came to 13 bases. Germline CDR1 and CDR2: SNHLY and FYNNEI. CDR3 sequence: CASVGAGPYNEQFF. The CDR3 DNA follows: TGTGCCAGCGTCGGGGCAGGCCCCTACAATGAGCAGTTCTTC.

This clonotype was observed a handful of times. V usage is TRBV12-3 or TRBV12-4 and J usage is TRBJ2-2, with D hard to call. V lost 6 bases, J lost 8 bases, and 13 bases lay in between. The CDR3 is 13 residues long. As DNA, the CDR3 is TGTGCCAGCAGCCCAGACGTCGCAGGGGAGCTGTTTTTT. It codes for CASSPDVAGELFF.

The sample holds a few counts of this clonotype. The gene calls are TRBV20-1 and TRBJ2-7; D tentatively reads TRBD1 or TRBD2 (5 bases each). Germline CDR1 reads DFQATT; CDR2 reads SNEGSKA (reference sequence). Trimming shortened V by 4 bases and J by 2 bases, and 15 bases separated the two germline ends. The CDR3 is 14 amino acids. CDR3 loop: CSATGPRNPYEQYF. The CDR3 region has the DNA TGCAGTGCTACGGGACCGAGGAACCCCTACGAGCAGTACTTC.